Below, 25 T cell receptor beta chains from the same sample are listed, as sequenced in a study of identifying expanded T cells in peripheral blood. Clones were read by immunoSEQ multiplex PCR, and TCRdb kept only the in-frame ones, dropping some. Of 90,000 to 95,000 clones listed, around 90% were seen once; the top ten hold less than 6%. Input material: blood. These receptors all come from a person aged 18-70 years in good health.

A word on this clone: One end of the junction fails to match germline, which may point to a read error. This rearrangement joins TRBV7-9 to TRBJ1-5, with D perhaps TRBD1 (6 bases). Germline V gene lookup returns CDR1 SEHNR and CDR2 FQNEAQ (reference sequence). This CDR3 contains 14 residues. The CDR3: CACSRGGQGQPQHF. CDR3 coding DNA: TGTGCCTGCAGTAGGGGGGGCCAGGGACAGCCCCAGCATTTT.

The V and J genes are TRBV2 and TRBJ1-5; D gene unclear. V gave up 3 bases and J gave up 5 bases, with 17 bases separating them. This CDR3 spans 16 amino acids. From germline, CDR1 is SNHLY and CDR2 FYNNEI. CDR3 residues: CASSEVVGLGHQPQHF. CDR3 DNA: TGTGCCAGCAGTGAGGTGGTAGGGTTAGGTCATCAGCCCCAGCATTTT.

This sequence joins TRBV2 and TRBJ1-1; tentatively, D is TRBD1 (5 bases). V lost 6 bases and J 9 bases, leaving 17 bases between the germline ends. There are 13 residues in the CDR3. CDR1 and CDR2 (germline): SNHLY, FYNNEI. The CDR3 DNA follows: TGTGCCAGCAGGGTAGGGACCGAAACTAAAGCTTTCTTT. Protein sequence: CASRVGTETKAFF.

The chain recombines TRBV2 with TRBJ2-7, with TRBD1 identical over 9 bases. The V segment lost 7 bases and the J segment 3 bases; nucleotides outside the gene matches: 7. This CDR3 spans 14 amino acids. Germline CDR1 and CDR2: SNHLY and FYNNEI. As DNA, the CDR3 is TGTGCCAGCACGGACAGGGGTCAGCGCTACGAGCAGTACTTC. Residues: CASTDRGQRYEQYF.

The rearrangement links TRBV5-1 to TRBJ2-1; 10 nucleotides agree with TRBD2. With V trimmed by 0 bases and J by 6 bases, 6 bases remained unmatched. The CDR3 is made up of 16 amino acids. The germline CDR1 and CDR2 sequences are SGHRS and YFSETQ. In DNA form, the CDR3 reads TGCGCCAGCAGCTTGGAGTCTAGCGGGGGTTCCAATGAGCAGTTCTTC. Translating it yields CASSLESSGGSNEQFF.

This sequence joins TRBV14 and TRBJ2-3; 8 nucleotides agree with TRBD1. This CDR3 contains 16 residues. CDR1 and CDR2 from the germline V gene are SGHDN and FVKESK. V lost 4 bases, J lost 4 bases, and 10 bases stayed unmatched. The CDR3 bases are TGTGCCAGCAGCCGTAGAACCGGACAGGGTGCAGATACGCAGTATTTT. Translated: CASSRRTGQGADTQYF.

This clone was seen only a few times. The V call is TRBV2, the J call TRBJ1-2; TRBD1 agrees at 7 bases. The CDR3 has 16 amino acids. Losses at the gene ends were 6 bases for V and 1 base for J; bases not matched to a gene: 11. Germline CDR1 is SNHLY and CDR2 is FYNNEI. The CDR3 protein is CASSQPGTVVNYGYTF. CDR3 DNA sequence: TGTGCCAGCAGCCAACCAGGGACAGTAGTTAACTATGGCTACACCTTC.

The chain employs TRBV5-1 and TRBJ2-3, with TRBD1 identical over 7 bases. The junction had 13 bases not matched to a gene; V was cut back by 8 bases and J by 1 base. Germline V gene lookup returns CDR1 SGHRS and CDR2 YFSETQ. CDR3 length: 16 amino acids. The CDR3: CASHLTGEVGTDTQYF. CDR3 coding DNA: TGCGCCAGTCACCTTACAGGGGAAGTGGGCACAGATACGCAGTATTTT.

The chain has TRBV14 and TRBJ2-3; unclear D gene. The V gene lost 4 bases and the J gene lost 4 bases, with 6 bases spanning the gap. Germline V gives CDR1 SGHDN, CDR2 FVKESK. The CDR3 length is 12 residues. The CDR3 coding sequence is TGTGCCAGCAGCCTTAGACCAGATACGCAGTATTTT. Translating it yields CASSLRPDTQYF. The full variable domain, rest sourced from reference TRBV14 and TRBJ2-3, is EAGVTQFPSHSVIEKGQTVTLRCDPISGHDNLYWYRRVMGKEIKFLLHFVKESKQDESGMPNNRFLAERTGGTYSTLKVQPAELEDSGVYFCASSLRPDTQYFGPGTRLTVL.

This clone was detected only once. V and J are TRBV6-5 and TRBJ1-1; the D gene is possibly TRBD1 (5 bases). There are 15 residues in the CDR3. The V gene's germline CDR1 is MNHEY and CDR2 SVGAGI. V was pared by 7 bases and J by 4 bases, with 19 bases between. The CDR3 here is CASTPPRAGFTEAFF. As DNA, the CDR3 is TGTGCCAGCACTCCTCCACGGGCAGGGTTCACTGAAGCTTTCTTT.

The chain carries TRBV18 and TRBJ2-4; D possibly corresponds to TRBD2 (6 bases). Germline loops: CDR1 KGHSH, CDR2 LQKENI. The V and J ends lost 6 bases and 0 bases respectively, with 15 bases between them. CDR3 length: 16 amino acids. The CDR3 DNA reads TGTGCCAGCTCCCCTGGGGACTTCTTAGCCAAAAACATTCAGTACTTC. Its protein product is CASSPGDFLAKNIQYF.

This chain connects TRBV29-1 to TRBJ1-2; a possible D gene is TRBD1 (5 bases). Germline CDR1 is SQVTM and CDR2 is ANQGSEA. This CDR3 spans 12 amino acids. The V gene lost 3 bases and the J gene lost 7 bases, with 12 bases spanning the gap. CDR3 sequence: CSVEQGSSGYTF. CDR3 DNA: TGCAGCGTTGAGCAGGGATCATCTGGCTACACCTTC.

This chain uses TRBV29-1 with TRBJ2-5; D is unresolved. With 5 bases removed from V and 0 bases from J, the gap between germline ends came to 10 bases. The CDR3 covers 13 residues. CDR1 is SQVTM, CDR2 ANQGSEA, per germline. The CDR3 region is CSVYYPYQETQYF. The CDR3 DNA sequence: TGCAGCGTTTATTACCCTTACCAAGAGACCCAGTACTTC. The full variable domain, rest sourced from reference TRBV29-1 and TRBJ2-5, is SAVISQKPSRDICQRGTSLTIQCQVDSQVTMMFWYRQQPGQSLTLIATANQGSEATYESGFVIDKFPISRPNLTFSTLTVSNMSPEDSSIYLCSVYYPYQETQYFGPGTRLLVL.

This chain joins TRBV18 and TRBJ1-6; unclear D gene. CDR3 length equals 14 residues. Per the germline V gene, CDR1 is KGHSH and CDR2 is LQKENI. Deletions cut 2 bases from V and 10 bases from J, with 12 bases between. Written as DNA, the CDR3 is TGTGCCAGCTCACCAAGAGAAGGTGGGTCACCCCTCCACTTT. It encodes CASSPREGGSPLHF.

J is TRBJ2-1 and V is TRBV20-1; D might be TRBD2 (5 bases). The V and J ends lost 5 bases and 8 bases respectively, with 10 bases between them. Germline CDR1 and CDR2: DFQATT and SNEGSKA (reference sequence). This CDR3 spans 11 amino acids. The CDR3 loop reads CSAPERDEQFF. DNA of the CDR3: TGCAGTGCTCCCGAGAGGGATGAGCAGTTCTTC.

The chain combines TRBV2 with TRBJ2-7; no definite D call. The CDR3 has 14 residues. From germline, CDR1 is SNHLY and CDR2 FYNNEI. The V and J ends lost 1 base and 3 bases respectively, with 10 bases between them. CDR3 bases: TGTGCCAGCAGTGAAGACGTAGCAGTCTACGAGCAGTACTTC. It translates to CASSEDVAVYEQYF.

This clone has only a few counts. The chain employs TRBV7-9 and TRBJ2-6; D is unresolved. Germline V gene data show CDR1 as SEHNR and CDR2 as FQNEAQ (reference sequence). Trimming pared 5 bases from V and 2 bases from J, leaving 7 bases between. CDR3 length: 14 residues. CDR3 DNA sequence: TGTGCCAGCAGCCGAGACACTGGGGCCAACGTCCTGACTTTC. The encoded protein is CASSRDTGANVLTF.

This clone was recorded once. This sequence joins TRBV4-3 and TRBJ2-1; 7 bases map to TRBD2. Trimming removed 1 base from V and 6 bases from J; junction bases left unmatched: 9. Germline V CDR1 and CDR2: LGHNA, YSLEER. CDR3 length: 16 residues. The CDR3 spells CASSQARLAFSNEQFF. The CDR3 DNA reads as TGCGCCAGCAGCCAAGCCCGACTAGCTTTTTCCAATGAGCAGTTCTTC.

This sequence joins TRBV10-3 and TRBJ2-1; 8 bases match TRBD2. From germline, CDR1 is ENHRY and CDR2 SYGVKD. J gave up 8 bases and V 2 bases, and 5 bases lay outside the gene matches. The length of the CDR3 is 14 residues. CDR3 amino acids: CAISEQAGGDEQFF. In nucleotides, the CDR3 is TGTGCCATCAGTGAGCAGGCGGGGGGAGATGAGCAGTTCTTC.

This chain links TRBV9 with TRBJ1-2; tentatively, D is TRBD1 (5 bases). The V end lost 1 base, the J end lost 7 bases, and 17 bases lay between the germline ends. The CDR3 is 15 amino acids. Per the germline V gene, CDR1 is SGDLS and CDR2 is YYNGEE. CDR3: CASSVPWQGSGGYTF. CDR3 coding DNA: TGTGCCAGCAGCGTACCCTGGCAGGGCTCTGGTGGCTACACCTTC.

Concerning this clone itself: Other nucleotide sequences from this sample produce the same CDR3. The chain combines TRBV11-2 with TRBJ2-5; no firm D call. The V gene lost 2 bases and the J gene lost 5 bases, with 3 bases spanning the gap. Germline CDR1 and CDR2: SGHAT and FQNNGV. CDR3 length equals 11 residues. This CDR3 is CASSLLETQYF. CDR3 DNA: TGTGCCAGCAGCTTACTGGAGACCCAGTACTTC.

The chain uses TRBV7-6 and TRBJ2-1; 10 bases are shared with TRBD2. V gave up 0 bases and J gave up 5 bases; unmatched junction bases: 7. Germline CDR1 reads SGHVS; CDR2 reads FNYEAQ. The CDR3 spans 17 residues. CDR3 sequence: CASSLAELAGGHNEQFF. For the CDR3, the DNA is TGTGCCAGCAGCTTAGCGGAGTTAGCGGGAGGTCACAATGAGCAGTTCTTC.

J is TRBJ2-7 and V is TRBV5-1; 11 bases agree with TRBD2. The CDR3 has 14 residues. V lost 1 base and J lost 7; bases outside the gene matches: 4. CDR1 is SGHRS, CDR2 YFSETQ, per germline. CDR3 DNA: TGCGCCAGCAGCTTGACTAGCGGGAGTTTGGAGCAGTACTTC. It yields the protein CASSLTSGSLEQYF.

To note about this clone: This sample includes further DNA sequences coding for the same CDR3. This chain links TRBV30 with TRBJ1-5; D gene uncertain. Germline loops: CDR1 GTSNPN, CDR2 SVGIG (reference sequence). The CDR3 extends over 13 amino acids. V was clipped by 4 bases and J by 1 base, with 8 bases between them. The CDR3 here is CAWTTGSNQPQHF. In DNA form, the CDR3 reads TGTGCCTGGACGACCGGGAGCAATCAGCCCCAGCATTTT.

This sequence joins TRBV6-5 and TRBJ1-4; 7 positions match TRBD1. In germline, CDR1 is MNHEY, CDR2 SVGAGI. Trimming cost V 8 bases and J 7 bases; bases outside gene matches: 7. The CDR3 is 13 residues long. The CDR3 spells CASGGHRGEKLFF. The CDR3 DNA reads TGTGCCAGCGGGGGTCACAGGGGTGAAAAACTGTTTTTT.